This is a list of T cell receptor beta chains from one sample in a study of T cell repertoires in cytomegalovirus infection. One entry per CDR3 protein, called by TCRdb with MiXCR from the reads. The sample carries some 100,000 distinct CDR3 sequences, 29% recorded once. The antigens of these receptors remain unknown. Sequencing used CD8+ T cells from cultured PBMCs, obtained from culture after CMV antigen stimulation. Receptors were obtained from a human donor in good health (CMV status not recorded). Some clones in this sample may be carry-over from other donors' samples. Each CDR3 is given with its conserved first and last residue. A D gene is named only where the DNA matches it firmly. Part of the rows lack a size; the others show once, few, many or a class for expanded clones.

j_call | clone_size | d_call | v_call | cdr3_nt | cdr3_aa
TRBJ2-1 | - | - | TRBV24-1 | TGTGCCACCAGTGATTTGAGGGGAACCTACAATGAGCAGTTCTTC | CATSDLRGTYNEQFF
TRBJ1-2 | many | - | TRBV28 | TGTGCCAGCAGTTTATCCATCCCTTCTCCGACACTCGCCTATGGCTACACCTTC | CASSLSIPSPTLAYGYTF
TRBJ2-5 | few | TRBD1 | TRBV12-3/TRBV12-4 | TGTGCCAGCAGTTTAGACAGGGGTCAAGAGACCCAGTACTTC | CASSLDRGQETQYF
TRBJ2-2 | - | - | TRBV20-1 | TGCAGTGCTAGAGATACAAACACCGGGGAGCTGTTTTTT | CSARDTNTGELFF
TRBJ2-7 | few | - | TRBV19 | TGTGCCAGTAGGCAAACGGCGGACTACGAGCAGTACTTC | CASRQTADYEQYF
TRBJ2-6 | many | TRBD1 | TRBV7-8 | TGTGCCAGCAGCTTAGCCCCCGGGACAGGGGTTGGGGCCAACGTCCTGACTTTC | CASSLAPGTGVGANVLTF
TRBJ2-1 | few | - | TRBV11-2 | TGTGCCAGCAGCTTAGATCGAGGGGAGGGGGGGAATGAGCAGTTCTTC | CASSLDRGEGGNEQFF
TRBJ2-1 | - | - | TRBV7-6 | TGTGCCAGCAGCACTAGTGTTGAGCAGTTCTTC | CASSTSVEQFF
TRBJ2-5 | - | TRBD2 | TRBV4-2 | TGTGCCAGCAGCCAGGCCCTAGCGGGGGGCGGAGAGACCCAGTACTTC | CASSQALAGGGETQYF
TRBJ2-7 | - | - | TRBV5-1 | TGCGCCAGCAGCTACATTGCAGGGTCTTCCTACGAGCAGTACTTC | CASSYIAGSSYEQYF
TRBJ2-1 | once | - | TRBV7-3 | TGTGCCAGCAGCTTAATTGGCGGGGAGGCAGTGTACAATGAGCAGTTCTTC | CASSLIGGEAVYNEQFF
TRBJ1-2 | few | TRBD1 | TRBV7-9 | TGTGCCAGCAGCTTCGCAGGGGGCTCAGAGGGTGGCTACACCTTC | CASSFAGGSEGGYTF
TRBJ1-3 | - | - | TRBV7-8 | TGTGCCAGCAGCCCTTGGAGCTCTGGAAACACCATATATTTT | CASSPWSSGNTIYF
TRBJ2-3 | few | - | TRBV11-2 | TGTGCCAGCAGCCCTGAATGGGTCACAGATACGCAGTATTTT | CASSPEWVTDTQYF
TRBJ2-2 | - | TRBD2 | TRBV12-3/TRBV12-4 | TGTGCCAGCAGTCCCCACGGGCGGGGGGTCAACACCGGGGAGCTGTTTTTT | CASSPHGRGVNTGELFF
TRBJ1-5 | few | - | TRBV6-8 | TGTGCCAGCAGTTATCCCACCATCAATCAGCCCCAGCATTTT | CASSYPTINQPQHF
TRBJ2-7 | - | TRBD1 | TRBV20-1 | TGCAGTGCTGCACACTCCGGGACAGGCTACGAGCAGTACTTC | CSAAHSGTGYEQYF
TRBJ2-7 | few | - | TRBV15 | TGTGCCACCAGCAGAGAGTCAGACTACGAGCAGTACTTC | CATSRESDYEQYF
TRBJ2-3 | few | TRBD2 | TRBV7-2 | TGTGCCAGCAGCTCTCTAGCGGGGGGCCGAGATACGCAGTATTTT | CASSSLAGGRDTQYF
TRBJ2-7 | few | TRBD1 | TRBV7-9 | TGTGCCAGCAGCCGGACAGGGTCTGGCGAGCAGTACTTC | CASSRTGSGEQYF
TRBJ1-1 | once | - | TRBV19 | TGTGCCAGTAGGGCGACAGTGAACACTGAAGCTTTCTTT | CASRATVNTEAFF
TRBJ2-1 | - | - | TRBV20-1 | TGCAGTGCTAGAGATGAAAGCGGGTTTTTTTCCTACAATGGGCAGTTCTTC | CSARDESGFFSYNGQFF
TRBJ1-4 | - | - | TRBV7-9 | TGTGCCAGCAGCTTGGGGGAAAATGAAAAACTGTTTTTT | CASSLGENEKLFF
TRBJ2-3 | many | - | TRBV28 | TGTGCCAGCAGTACCTACGATACGCAGTATTTT | CASSTYDTQYF
TRBJ1-1 | - | TRBD1 | TRBV27 | TGTGCCAGCAGTCAAGGACAGGGGGTTACTGAAGCTTTCTTT | CASSQGQGVTEAFF
TRBJ2-4 | few | TRBD2 | TRBV6-5 | TGTGCCAGCAGTTACTCCTCTAGCGGGGTTGAACTTCAGTACTTC | CASSYSSSGVELQYF
TRBJ1-1 | few | TRBD1 | TRBV7-8 | TGTGCCAGCAATCAGGGCAGGGGGCGCGGGTACACTGAAGCTTTCTTT | CASNQGRGRGYTEAFF
TRBJ2-5 | - | - | TRBV7-9 | TGTGCCAGCAGCGAGGTTGGGCAAGAGACCCAGTACTTC | CASSEVGQETQYF
TRBJ1-2 | few | - | TRBV2 | TGTGCCAGCAGTGAAGACGCCCACCGGGAAGGCTACACCTTC | CASSEDAHREGYTF
TRBJ2-2 | - | - | TRBV7-9 | TGTGCCAGCGTAAGCTTCGGGACCGGGGAGCTGTTTTTT | CASVSFGTGELFF
TRBJ1-2 | - | - | TRBV5-1 | TGCGCCAGCAGCTTACAGGGATTGGATGGCTACACCTTC | CASSLQGLDGYTF
TRBJ1-1 | few | - | TRBV15 | TGTGCCACCAGCAGAGCTGGTAGTGGCACTGAAGCTTTCTTT | CATSRAGSGTEAFF
TRBJ2-3 | few | - | TRBV6-1 | TGTGCCAGCGCCTCTGGGGCTCGATTCACAGATACGCAGTATTTT | CASASGARFTDTQYF
TRBJ1-3 | - | - | TRBV10-2 | TGCGCCAGCAGTGACCGGGGGATTGGAAACACCATATATTTT | CASSDRGIGNTIYF
TRBJ2-7 | many | - | TRBV20-1 | TGCAGTGCGTACCAGGCGAACTCCTACGAGCAGTACTTC | CSAYQANSYEQYF
TRBJ2-3 | few | TRBD2 | TRBV7-9 | TGTGCCAGCAGCTCCCTTGGGGAGCGGGGGGATGTAGATACGCAGTATTTT | CASSSLGERGDVDTQYF
TRBJ2-1 | - | TRBD2 | TRBV19 | TGTGCCAGTAACGACTTTAGCGGGGGGGCCTTAACCGTCTTC | CASNDFSGGALTVF
TRBJ1-2 | - | - | TRBV6-2/TRBV6-3 | TGTGCCAGCAGTTACTCTGGACAAGACGTTAACTATGGCTACACCTTC | CASSYSGQDVNYGYTF
TRBJ2-3 | few | TRBD2 | TRBV19 | TGTGCCAGTTCTCTCGTTAGCGGGGGGGCTACAGATACGCAGTATTTT | CASSLVSGGATDTQYF
TRBJ1-5 | few | TRBD1 | TRBV27 | TGTGCCAGCAGTTTATCCCGGGACAGGGCTGATAGCAATCAGCCCCAGCATTTT | CASSLSRDRADSNQPQHF
TRBJ1-6 | - | - | TRBV27 | TGTGCCAGCGGAAAGGGAAATACCTATAATTCACCCCTCCACTTT | CASGKGNTYNSPLHF
TRBJ2-1 | few | TRBD2 | TRBV12-3/TRBV12-4 | TGTGCCAGCAGTTTAGTGGCGGGGGAACTAGCGGGGGCCACCTCCTACAATGAGCAGTTCTTC | CASSLVAGELAGATSYNEQFF
TRBJ2-3 | - | TRBD2 | TRBV2 | TGTGCCAGCACGACTAGCGGGGGGAGCACAGATACGCAGTATTTT | CASTTSGGSTDTQYF
TRBJ1-2 | many | - | TRBV7-6 | TGTGCCAGCAGCTTAGCGCATGTAGGGTGGCTGGGCTATGGCTACACCTTC | CASSLAHVGWLGYGYTF
TRBJ2-7 | few | TRBD1 | TRBV2 | TGTGCCAGCAGGGGACAGGGGATGCCCCAGTACTTC | CASRGQGMPQYF
TRBJ1-5 | many | TRBD1 | TRBV7-2 | TGTGCCAGCAGCTTAGAGGGACAGGGGGGTCAGCCCCAGCATTTT | CASSLEGQGGQPQHF
TRBJ1-1 | - | - | TRBV7-9 | TGTGCCAGCAGCTTTCCAGGGGCCATGAAGGACACTGAAGCTTTCTTT | CASSFPGAMKDTEAFF
TRBJ1-3 | - | TRBD1 | TRBV9 | TGTGCCAGCAGCGCCCACAGGGGGCCTGGAAACACCATATATTTT | CASSAHRGPGNTIYF
TRBJ2-7 | few | TRBD1 | TRBV12-3/TRBV12-4 | TGTGCCAGCAGTTTGGGGACAGGGGGGTCTAGCTCCTACGAGCAGTACTTC | CASSLGTGGSSSYEQYF
TRBJ2-1 | - | TRBD2 | TRBV9 | TGTGCCAGCAGCCCAAGCGGGGTATACAATGAGCAGTTCTTC | CASSPSGVYNEQFF
TRBJ2-7 | - | - | TRBV7-6 | TGTGCCAGCAGCCTAGGTGGACAGAGCTCCTACGAGCAGTACTTC | CASSLGGQSSYEQYF
TRBJ2-1 | few | - | TRBV7-8 | TGTGCCAGCAGCTTAGGGTCCGTGACCCTACCGAACTACAATGAGCAGTTCTTC | CASSLGSVTLPNYNEQFF
TRBJ2-7 | - | TRBD2 | TRBV12-3/TRBV12-4 | TGTGCCAGCAGTTTTTCCCTCGGGGAGGGTTCCTACGAGCAGTACTTC | CASSFSLGEGSYEQYF